The clone carrying this T cell receptor beta chain was seen repeatedly, ten times or more. The CDR3 is made up of 12 amino acids. V lost 3 bases and J 3 bases, leaving 9 bases between the germline ends. CDR1 is DFQATT and CDR2 is SNEGSKA in the germline V gene (reference sequence). TCRdb itself ran the RT-PCR reads through MiXCR, one entry per CDR3 protein. The table includes about 680,000 distinct CDR3 sequences, approximately 15% detected once. The rearrangement uses TRBV20-1 and TRBJ2-7; tentative D call: TRBD2 (5 bases). Sequencing was carried out using memory CD4+ T cells from blood. The sequence came from a female donor in good health, serving as a healthy control. The CDR3: CSASGSDYEQYF. The DNA for the CDR3 is TGCAGTGCTAGCGGTAGCGACTACGAGCAGTACTTC.